This T cell receptor (beta chain) came from a study of T-cell reconstitution after alpha-beta-depleted transplantation in children. Construction of the TCRbeta library involved unique molecular identifiers. One entry per CDR3 protein, called by TCRdb with MiXCR from the PCR reads. The sample lists about 510,000 distinct CDR3 sequences, over 10% occurring once. The CDR3 totals 16 residues. Germline CDR1 MNHEY, CDR2 SVGAGI. V shed 4 bases and J shed 6 bases, with 19 bases lying between them. In its sample, this clonotype was seen a few times. Its target is not known. Study-level findings and limits: By about two months after transplant, alpha-beta T cells reportedly arose from several hundred graft clones that had expanded. Several patients had high TCRbeta diversity at day 60; it came from surviving recipient T cells and thymic progenitors.

This TCR was sampled from a female patient aged 2-9 years who had a stem cell transplant for aplastic anemia, so the T cells may come from the graft donor. The sequenced sample was PBMCs, mostly from graft donor cells, obtained 180 days after TCRalphabeta/CD19-depleted stem cell transplant. This chain uses TRBV6-5 with TRBJ2-1, with D perhaps being TRBD1 or TRBD2 (7 bases each). The CDR3 DNA reads as TGTGCCAGCAGTTCTACCGGGACAGCTAGCGGCAATGAGCAGTTCTTC. This encodes CASSSTGTASGNEQFF.